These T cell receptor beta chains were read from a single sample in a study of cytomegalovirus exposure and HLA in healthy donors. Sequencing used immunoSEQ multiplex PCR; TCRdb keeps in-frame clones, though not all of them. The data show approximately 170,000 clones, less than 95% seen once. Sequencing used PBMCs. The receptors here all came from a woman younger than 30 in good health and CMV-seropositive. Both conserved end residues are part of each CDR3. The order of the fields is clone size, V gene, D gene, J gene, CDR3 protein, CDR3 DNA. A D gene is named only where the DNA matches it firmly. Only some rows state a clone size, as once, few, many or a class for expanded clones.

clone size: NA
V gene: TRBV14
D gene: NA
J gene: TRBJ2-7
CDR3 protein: CASSQWRVRSYEQYF
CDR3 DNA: TGTGCCAGCAGCCAATGGCGGGTTCGCTCCTACGAGCAGTACTTC

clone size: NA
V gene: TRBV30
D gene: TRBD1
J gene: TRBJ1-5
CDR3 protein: CAWRGQASNQPQHF
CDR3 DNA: TGTGCCTGGAGGGGACAGGCCAGCAATCAGCCCCAGCATTTT

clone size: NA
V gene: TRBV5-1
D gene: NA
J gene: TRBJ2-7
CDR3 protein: CASSFGKVFSSEQYF
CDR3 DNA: TGCGCCAGCAGCTTCGGGAAGGTCTTTTCGAGCGAGCAGTACTTC

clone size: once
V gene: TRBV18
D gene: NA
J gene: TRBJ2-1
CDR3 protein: CASSIPSNEQFF
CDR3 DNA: TGTGCCAGCTCAATCCCCAGCAATGAGCAGTTCTTC

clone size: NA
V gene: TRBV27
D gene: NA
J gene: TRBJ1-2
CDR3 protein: CASRDTPNPGLYGYTF
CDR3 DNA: TGTGCCAGCAGAGATACACCCAACCCGGGACTATATGGCTACACCTTC

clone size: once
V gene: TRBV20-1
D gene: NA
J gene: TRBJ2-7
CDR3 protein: CSASNHYEQYF
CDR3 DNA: TGCAGTGCTAGCAATCACTACGAGCAGTACTTC

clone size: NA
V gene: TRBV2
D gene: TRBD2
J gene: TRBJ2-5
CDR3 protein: CASSLGLAGRETQYF
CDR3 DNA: TGTGCCAGCAGTCTTGGACTAGCGGGGAGGGAGACCCAGTACTTC

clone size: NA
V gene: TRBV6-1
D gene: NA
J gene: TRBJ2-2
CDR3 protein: CASRGTPTGELFF
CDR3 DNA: TGTGCCAGCAGGGGGACACCCACCGGGGAGCTGTTTTTT

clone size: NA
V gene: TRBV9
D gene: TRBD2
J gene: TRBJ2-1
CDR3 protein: CASSEGLANNEQFF
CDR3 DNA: TGTGCCAGCAGCGAGGGACTAGCGAACAATGAGCAGTTCTTC

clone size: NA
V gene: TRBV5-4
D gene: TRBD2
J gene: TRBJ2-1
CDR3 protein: CASSLFERGGREQFF
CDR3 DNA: TGTGCCAGCAGCTTGTTCGAGCGGGGGGGCCGGGAGCAGTTCTTC

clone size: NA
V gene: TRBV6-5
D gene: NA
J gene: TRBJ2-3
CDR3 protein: CASSNRAPHTDTQYF
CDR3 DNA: TGTGCCAGCAGTAACAGGGCGCCCCACACAGATACGCAGTATTTT

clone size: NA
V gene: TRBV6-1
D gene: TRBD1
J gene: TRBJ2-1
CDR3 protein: CASNPRTGANEQFF
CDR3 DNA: TGTGCCAGCAACCCCAGGACAGGGGCGAATGAGCAGTTCTTC

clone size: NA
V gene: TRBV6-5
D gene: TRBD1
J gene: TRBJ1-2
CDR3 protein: CASSQRTGVSYGYTF
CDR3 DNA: TGTGCCAGCAGCCAAAGGACAGGGGTTAGCTATGGCTACACCTTC

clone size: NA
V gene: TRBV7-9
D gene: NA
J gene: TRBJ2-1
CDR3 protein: CASSAAGTYYNEQFF
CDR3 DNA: TGTGCCAGCAGCGCAGCCGGGACTTATTACAATGAGCAGTTCTTC

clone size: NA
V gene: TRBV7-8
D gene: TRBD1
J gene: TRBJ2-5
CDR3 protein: CASSLEGQGARVGETQYF
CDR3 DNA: TGTGCCAGCAGCTTAGAGGGACAGGGGGCGCGGGTGGGTGAGACCCAGTACTTC

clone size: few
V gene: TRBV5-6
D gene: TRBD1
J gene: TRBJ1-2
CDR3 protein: CASSLSGQPPSFYGYTF
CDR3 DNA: TGTGCCAGCAGCCTTTCGGGACAGCCACCTAGCTTCTATGGCTACACCTTC

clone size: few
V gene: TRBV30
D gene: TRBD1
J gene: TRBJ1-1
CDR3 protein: CAWTGPGGGHTEAFF
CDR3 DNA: TGTGCCTGGACCGGACCAGGGGGCGGGCACACTGAAGCTTTCTTT

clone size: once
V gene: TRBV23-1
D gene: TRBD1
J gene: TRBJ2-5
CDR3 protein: CASSLPDRAFQETQYF
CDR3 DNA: TGCGCCAGCAGTCTACCGGACAGGGCGTTTCAAGAGACCCAGTACTTC

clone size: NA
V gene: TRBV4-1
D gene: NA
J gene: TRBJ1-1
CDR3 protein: CASSQPLASREAFF
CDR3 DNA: TGCGCCAGCAGCCAACCCCTCGCTTCGAGGGAAGCTTTCTTT

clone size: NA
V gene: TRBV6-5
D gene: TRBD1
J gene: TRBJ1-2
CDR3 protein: CASSLTGDGYTF
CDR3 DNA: TGTGCCAGCAGTTTGACAGGGGATGGCTACACCTTC

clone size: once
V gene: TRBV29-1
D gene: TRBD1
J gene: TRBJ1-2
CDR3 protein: CSVTGTGVGYGYTF
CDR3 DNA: TGCAGCGTGACGGGGACAGGGGTCGGCTATGGCTACACCTTC

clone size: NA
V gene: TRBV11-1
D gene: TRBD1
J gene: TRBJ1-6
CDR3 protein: CASKTQGARNSPLHF
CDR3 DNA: TGTGCCAGCAAGACGCAGGGGGCAAGGAATTCACCCCTCCACTTT

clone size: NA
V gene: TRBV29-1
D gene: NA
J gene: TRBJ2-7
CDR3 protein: CSVASIAPVHEQYF
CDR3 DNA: TGCAGCGTTGCCTCTATTGCGCCCGTTCACGAGCAGTACTTC

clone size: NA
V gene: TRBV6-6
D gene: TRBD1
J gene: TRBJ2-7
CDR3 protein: CASSRRDRGQGEQYF
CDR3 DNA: TGTGCCAGCAGTAGACGGGACAGGGGGCAAGGGGAGCAGTACTTC